This entry concerns a single T cell receptor (beta chain). Its antigen remains unidentified. This sample stems from a study of CD8 T cells in ankylosing spondylitis. The germline V gene has CDR1 KGHSH and CDR2 LQKENI. The CDR3 is 14 amino acids. Trimming stripped 3 bases from V and 4 bases from J, with 13 bases between. Findings and caveats of the study: Clones linked with disease were CD8+ and fairly uncommon in the peripheral blood.

For TCR beta, libraries came from quantitative 5'-RACE with molecular barcodes. TCRdb re-analysed the 5' RACE reads in MiXCR, keeping a single row per CDR3 protein. The repertoire holds around 300,000 distinct CDR3 sequences, with 11% as singletons. This TCR came from a female donor with ankylosing spondylitis or in good health (not recorded which). The rearrangement uses TRBV18 and TRBJ2-7; the D gene is possibly TRBD2 (6 bases). Sequencing input: blood, either unsorted or a sorted T cell fraction (not recorded which). The CDR3 here is CASSPRTSTYEQYF. The DNA for the CDR3 is TGTGCCAGCTCACCCCGAACTAGCACTTACGAGCAGTACTTC.